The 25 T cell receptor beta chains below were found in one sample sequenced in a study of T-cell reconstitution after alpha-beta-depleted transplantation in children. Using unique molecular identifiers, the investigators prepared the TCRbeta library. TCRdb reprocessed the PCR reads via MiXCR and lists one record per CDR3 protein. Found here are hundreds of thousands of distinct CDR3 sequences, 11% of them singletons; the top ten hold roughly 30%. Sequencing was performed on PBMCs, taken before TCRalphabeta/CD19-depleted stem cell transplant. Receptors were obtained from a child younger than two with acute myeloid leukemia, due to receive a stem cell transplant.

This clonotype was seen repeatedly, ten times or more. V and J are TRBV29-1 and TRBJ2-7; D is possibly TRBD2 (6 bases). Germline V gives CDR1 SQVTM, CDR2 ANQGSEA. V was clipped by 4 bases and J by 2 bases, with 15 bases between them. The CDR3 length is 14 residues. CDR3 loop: CSVALSGDAYEQYF. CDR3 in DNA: TGCAGCGTTGCGTTATCGGGAGACGCCTACGAGCAGTACTTC.

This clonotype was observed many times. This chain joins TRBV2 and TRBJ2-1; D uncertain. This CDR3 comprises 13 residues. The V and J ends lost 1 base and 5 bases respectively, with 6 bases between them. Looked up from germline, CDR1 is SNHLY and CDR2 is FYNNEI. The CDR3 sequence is CASSEVRNNEQFF. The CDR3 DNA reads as TGTGCCAGCAGTGAAGTCAGAAACAATGAGCAGTTCTTC.

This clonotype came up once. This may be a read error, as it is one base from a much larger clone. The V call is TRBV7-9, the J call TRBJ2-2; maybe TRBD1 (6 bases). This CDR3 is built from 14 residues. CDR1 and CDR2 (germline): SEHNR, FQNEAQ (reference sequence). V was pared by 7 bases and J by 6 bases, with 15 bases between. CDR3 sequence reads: CASTRTDMSGELFF. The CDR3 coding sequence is TGTGCCAGCACCAGGACAGACATGTCCGGGGAGCTGTTTTTT.

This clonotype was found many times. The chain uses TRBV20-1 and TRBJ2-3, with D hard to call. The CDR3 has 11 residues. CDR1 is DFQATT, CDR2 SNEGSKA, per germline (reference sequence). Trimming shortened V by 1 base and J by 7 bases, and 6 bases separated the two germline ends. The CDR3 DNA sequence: TGCAGTGCTAGAGTAAGGCATACGCAGTATTTT. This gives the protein CSARVRHTQYF.

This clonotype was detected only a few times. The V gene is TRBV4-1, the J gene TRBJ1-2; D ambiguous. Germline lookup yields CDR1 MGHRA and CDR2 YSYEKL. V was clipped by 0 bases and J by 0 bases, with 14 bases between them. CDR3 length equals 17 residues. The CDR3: CASSQEPLSVANYGYTF. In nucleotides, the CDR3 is TGCGCCAGCAGCCAAGAGCCCCTCTCGGTAGCTAACTATGGCTACACCTTC.

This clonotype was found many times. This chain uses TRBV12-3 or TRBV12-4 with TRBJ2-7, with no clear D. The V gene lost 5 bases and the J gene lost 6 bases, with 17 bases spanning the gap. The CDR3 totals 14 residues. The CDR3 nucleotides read TGTGCCAGCAGTCTCGCCTCCGTCGTCTCCGAGCAGTACTTC. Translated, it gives CASSLASVVSEQYF.

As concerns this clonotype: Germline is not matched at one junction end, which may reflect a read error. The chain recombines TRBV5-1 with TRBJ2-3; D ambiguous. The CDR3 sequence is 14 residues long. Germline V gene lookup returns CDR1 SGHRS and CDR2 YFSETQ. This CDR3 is CAISLAESRDTQYF. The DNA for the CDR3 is TGCGCCATCAGCTTGGCCGAGTCTAGGGATACGCAGTATTTT.

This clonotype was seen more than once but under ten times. DNA of the CDR3: TGTGCCATGGGCCCAGCCACTAACTATGGCTACACCTTC. As protein: CAMGPATNYGYTF. The chain joins TRBV5-3 to TRBJ1-2; D is unresolved. TRBV5-3 is reported as an ORF; its role is uncertain. The V and J ends lost 9 bases and 0 bases respectively, with 12 bases between them. This CDR3 is 13 amino acids long.

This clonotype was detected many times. The CDR3: CASSMAEASNQPQHF. The CDR3 DNA sequence: TGTGCCAGTAGTATGGCCGAGGCAAGCAATCAGCCCCAGCATTTT. The rearrangement uses TRBV19 and TRBJ1-5, with D uncertain. The germline V gene has CDR1 LNHDA and CDR2 SQIVND (reference sequence). The ends were cut back, 3 bases at V and 1 base at J, with 10 bases in the middle. There are 15 residues in the CDR3.

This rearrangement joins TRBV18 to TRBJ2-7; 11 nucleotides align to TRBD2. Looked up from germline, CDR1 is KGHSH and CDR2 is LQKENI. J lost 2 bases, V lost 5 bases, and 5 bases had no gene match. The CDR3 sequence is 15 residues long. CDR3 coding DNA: TGTGCCAGCTCAGGTAGCGGGAGGGCCCCCTACGAGCAGTACTTC. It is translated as CASSGSGRAPYEQYF.

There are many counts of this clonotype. Written as DNA, the CDR3 is TGTGCCAGCAGTCCCCGGGGGTTTCTGAACACTGAAGCTTTCTTT. Its translation is CASSPRGFLNTEAFF. The chain links TRBV6-5 to TRBJ1-1, with D possibly being TRBD1 (5 bases). V lost 5 bases, J lost 0 bases, and 13 bases lay in between. The CDR3 sequence is 15 residues long. Looked up from germline, CDR1 is MNHEY and CDR2 is SVGAGI.

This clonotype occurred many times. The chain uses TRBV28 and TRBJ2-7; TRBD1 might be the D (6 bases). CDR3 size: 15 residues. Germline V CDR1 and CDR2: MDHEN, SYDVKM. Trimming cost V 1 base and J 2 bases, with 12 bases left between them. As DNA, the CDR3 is TGTGCCAGCAGTTTATTAGGGGACACTACCTACGAGCAGTACTTC. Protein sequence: CASSLLGDTTYEQYF.

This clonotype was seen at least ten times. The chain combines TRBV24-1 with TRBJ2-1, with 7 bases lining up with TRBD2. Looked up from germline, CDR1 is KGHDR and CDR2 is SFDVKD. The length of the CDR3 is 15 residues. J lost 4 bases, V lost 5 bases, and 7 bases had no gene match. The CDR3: CATSVAASGYNEQFF. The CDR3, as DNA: TGTGCCACCAGTGTTGCGGCTAGCGGTTACAATGAGCAGTTCTTC.

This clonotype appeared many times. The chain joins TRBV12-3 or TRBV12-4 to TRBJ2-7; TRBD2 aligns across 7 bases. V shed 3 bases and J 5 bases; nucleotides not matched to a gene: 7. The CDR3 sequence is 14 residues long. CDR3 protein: CASSFYGRRHEQYF. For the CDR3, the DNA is TGTGCCAGCAGTTTCTACGGGAGGCGGCACGAGCAGTACTTC.

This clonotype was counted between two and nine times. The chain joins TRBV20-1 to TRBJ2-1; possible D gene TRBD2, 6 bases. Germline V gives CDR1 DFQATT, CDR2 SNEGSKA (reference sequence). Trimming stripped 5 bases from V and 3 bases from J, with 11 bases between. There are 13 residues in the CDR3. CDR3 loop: CSAGGTHYNEQFF. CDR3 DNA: TGCAGTGCTGGGGGGACTCACTACAATGAGCAGTTCTTC.

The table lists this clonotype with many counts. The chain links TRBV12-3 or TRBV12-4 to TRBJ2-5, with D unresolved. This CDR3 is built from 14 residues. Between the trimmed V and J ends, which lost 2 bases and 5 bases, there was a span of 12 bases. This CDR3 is CASSLSALGETQYF. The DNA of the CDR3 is TGTGCCAGCAGTTTATCAGCGTTGGGGGAGACCCAGTACTTC.

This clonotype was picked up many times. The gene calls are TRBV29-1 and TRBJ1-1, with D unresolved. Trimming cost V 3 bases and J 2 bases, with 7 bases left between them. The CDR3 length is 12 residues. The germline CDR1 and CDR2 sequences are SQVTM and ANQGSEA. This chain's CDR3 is CSVEALNTEAFF. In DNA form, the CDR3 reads TGCAGCGTTGAGGCACTCAACACTGAAGCTTTCTTT.

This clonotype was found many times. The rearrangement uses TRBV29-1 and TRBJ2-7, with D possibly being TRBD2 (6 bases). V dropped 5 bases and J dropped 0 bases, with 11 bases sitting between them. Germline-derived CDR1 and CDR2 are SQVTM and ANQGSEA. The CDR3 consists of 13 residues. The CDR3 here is CSVLLRGSYEQYF. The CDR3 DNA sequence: TGCAGCGTTTTGTTGCGGGGCTCCTACGAGCAGTACTTC.

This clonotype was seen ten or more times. The CDR3 is CASSQVRGPYEQYF. The CDR3 nucleotides read TGTGCCAGCAGCCAAGTTCGGGGCCCCTACGAGCAGTACTTC. V is TRBV3-1 and J is TRBJ2-7, with D perhaps TRBD1 or TRBD2 (5 bases each). Trimming cost V 1 base and J 2 bases, with 9 bases left between them. From germline, CDR1 is LGHDT and CDR2 YNNKEL (reference sequence). The length of the CDR3 is 14 residues.

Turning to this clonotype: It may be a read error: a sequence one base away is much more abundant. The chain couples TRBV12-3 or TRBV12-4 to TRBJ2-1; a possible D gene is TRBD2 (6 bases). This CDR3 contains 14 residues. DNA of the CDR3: TGTGTCAGCAGACCTTGGGAGGCGGGTCCTGAGCAGTTCTTC. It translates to CVSRPWEAGPEQFF.

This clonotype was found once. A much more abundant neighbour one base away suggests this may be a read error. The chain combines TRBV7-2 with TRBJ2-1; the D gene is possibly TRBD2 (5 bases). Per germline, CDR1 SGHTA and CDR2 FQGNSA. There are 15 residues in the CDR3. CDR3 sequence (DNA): TGTGCCAGCAGCTTAGATCCTGGACTCTACAATGAGCTGTTCTTC. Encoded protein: CASSLDPGLYNELFF.

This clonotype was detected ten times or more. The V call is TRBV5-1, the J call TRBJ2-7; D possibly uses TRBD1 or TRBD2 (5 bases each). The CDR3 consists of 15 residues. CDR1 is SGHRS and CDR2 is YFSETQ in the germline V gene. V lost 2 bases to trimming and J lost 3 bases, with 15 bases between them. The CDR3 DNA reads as TGCGCCAGCAGCTTTTCCCCTACTGGGGGCTACGAGCAGTACTTC. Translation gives CASSFSPTGGYEQYF.

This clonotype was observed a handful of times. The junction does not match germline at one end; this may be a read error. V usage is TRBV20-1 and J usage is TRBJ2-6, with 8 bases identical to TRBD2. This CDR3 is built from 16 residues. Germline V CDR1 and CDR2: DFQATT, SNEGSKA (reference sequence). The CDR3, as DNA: TGCAGTGCCAGAGTCCGACTAGCGTACGGGGCCAACGTCCTGACTTTC. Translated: CSARVRLAYGANVLTF.

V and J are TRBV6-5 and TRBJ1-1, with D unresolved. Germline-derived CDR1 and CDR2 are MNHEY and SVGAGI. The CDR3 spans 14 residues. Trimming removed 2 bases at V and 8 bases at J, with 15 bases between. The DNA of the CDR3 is TGTGCCAGCAGTTACGAGGGTCATGCCGCCGAAGCTTTCTTT. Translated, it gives CASSYEGHAAEAFF.

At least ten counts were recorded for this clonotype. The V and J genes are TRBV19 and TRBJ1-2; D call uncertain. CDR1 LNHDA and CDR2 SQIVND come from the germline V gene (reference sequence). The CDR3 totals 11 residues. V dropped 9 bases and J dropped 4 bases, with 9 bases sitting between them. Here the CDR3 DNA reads TGTGCCAGCCGGGTGGGCTATGGCTACACCTTC. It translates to CASRVGYGYTF.